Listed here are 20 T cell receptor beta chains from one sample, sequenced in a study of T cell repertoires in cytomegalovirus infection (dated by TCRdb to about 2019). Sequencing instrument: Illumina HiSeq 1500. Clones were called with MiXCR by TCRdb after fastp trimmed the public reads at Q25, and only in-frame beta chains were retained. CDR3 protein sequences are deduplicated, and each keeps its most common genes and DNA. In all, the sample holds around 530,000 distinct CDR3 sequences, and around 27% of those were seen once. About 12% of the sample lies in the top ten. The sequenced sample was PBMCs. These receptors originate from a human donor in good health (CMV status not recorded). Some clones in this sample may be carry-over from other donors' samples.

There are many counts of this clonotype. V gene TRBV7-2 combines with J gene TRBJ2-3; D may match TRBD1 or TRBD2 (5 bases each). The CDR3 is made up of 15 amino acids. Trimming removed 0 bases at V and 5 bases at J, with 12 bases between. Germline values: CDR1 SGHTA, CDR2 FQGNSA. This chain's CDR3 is CASSLARPRGDTQYF. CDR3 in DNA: TGTGCCAGCAGCTTAGCACGGCCGAGGGGAGATACGCAGTATTTT.

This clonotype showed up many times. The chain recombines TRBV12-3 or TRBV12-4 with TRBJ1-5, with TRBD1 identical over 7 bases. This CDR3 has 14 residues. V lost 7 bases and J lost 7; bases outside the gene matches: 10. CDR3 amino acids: CASTTLGGWQPQHF. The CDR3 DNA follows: TGTGCCAGCACCACACTAGGGGGCTGGCAGCCCCAGCATTTT.

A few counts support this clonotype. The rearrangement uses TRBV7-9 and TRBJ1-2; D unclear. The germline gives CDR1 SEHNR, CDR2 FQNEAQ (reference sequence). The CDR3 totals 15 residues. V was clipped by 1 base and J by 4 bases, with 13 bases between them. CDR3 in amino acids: CASSLDAGLSYGYTF. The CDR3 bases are TGTGCCAGCAGCTTAGACGCAGGCCTATCCTATGGCTACACCTTC.

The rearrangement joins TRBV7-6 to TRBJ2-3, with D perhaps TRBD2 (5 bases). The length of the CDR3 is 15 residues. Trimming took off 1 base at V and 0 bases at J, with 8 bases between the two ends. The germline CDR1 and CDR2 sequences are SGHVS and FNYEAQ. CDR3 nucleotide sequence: TGTGCCAGCAGCTTAGGGAGGCCTAGCACAGATACGCAGTATTTT. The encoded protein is CASSLGRPSTDTQYF.

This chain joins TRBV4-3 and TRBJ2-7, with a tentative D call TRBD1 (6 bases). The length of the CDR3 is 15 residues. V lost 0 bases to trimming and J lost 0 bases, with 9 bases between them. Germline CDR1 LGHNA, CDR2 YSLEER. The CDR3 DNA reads TGCGCCAGCAGCCAAGATACAGGGTACTCCTACGAGCAGTACTTC. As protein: CASSQDTGYSYEQYF.

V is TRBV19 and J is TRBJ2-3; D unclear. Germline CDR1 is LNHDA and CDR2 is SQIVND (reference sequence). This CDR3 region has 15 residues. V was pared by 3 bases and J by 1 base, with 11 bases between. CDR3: CASSIIASGTDTQYF. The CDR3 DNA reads TGTGCCAGTAGTATTATCGCCTCGGGCACAGATACGCAGTATTTT.

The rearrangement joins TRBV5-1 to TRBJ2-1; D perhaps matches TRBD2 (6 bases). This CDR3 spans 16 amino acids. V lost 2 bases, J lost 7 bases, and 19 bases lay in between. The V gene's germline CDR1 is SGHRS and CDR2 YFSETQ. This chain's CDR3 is CASSFGLARGSNEQFF. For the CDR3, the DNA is TGCGCCAGCAGCTTTGGGCTAGCGAGAGGTTCAAATGAGCAGTTCTTC.

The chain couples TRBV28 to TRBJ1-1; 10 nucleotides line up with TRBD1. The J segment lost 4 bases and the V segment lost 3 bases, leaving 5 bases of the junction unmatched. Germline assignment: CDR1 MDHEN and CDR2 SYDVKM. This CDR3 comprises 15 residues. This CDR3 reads CASSFPGQGRTEAFF. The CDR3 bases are TGTGCCAGCAGTTTTCCGGGACAGGGGCGCACTGAAGCTTTCTTT.

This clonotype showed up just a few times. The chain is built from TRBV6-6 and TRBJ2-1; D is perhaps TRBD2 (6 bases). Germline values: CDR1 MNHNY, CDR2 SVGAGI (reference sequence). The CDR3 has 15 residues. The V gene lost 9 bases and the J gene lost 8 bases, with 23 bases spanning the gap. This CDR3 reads CASVPTSGERDEQFF. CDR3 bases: TGTGCCAGTGTCCCCACGTCGGGAGAACGGGATGAGCAGTTCTTC.

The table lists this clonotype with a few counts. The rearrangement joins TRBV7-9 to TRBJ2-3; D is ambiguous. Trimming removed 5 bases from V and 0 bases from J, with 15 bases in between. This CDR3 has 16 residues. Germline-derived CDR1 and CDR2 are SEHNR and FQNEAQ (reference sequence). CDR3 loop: CASSPLFATSTDTQYF. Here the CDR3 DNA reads TGTGCCAGCAGCCCCTTATTTGCGACTAGCACAGATACGCAGTATTTT.

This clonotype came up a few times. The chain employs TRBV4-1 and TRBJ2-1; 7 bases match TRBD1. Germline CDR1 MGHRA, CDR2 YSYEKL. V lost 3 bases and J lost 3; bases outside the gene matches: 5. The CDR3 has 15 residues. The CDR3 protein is CASSQPRTGYNEQFF. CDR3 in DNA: TGCGCCAGCAGCCAGCCGCGGACAGGCTACAATGAGCAGTTCTTC.

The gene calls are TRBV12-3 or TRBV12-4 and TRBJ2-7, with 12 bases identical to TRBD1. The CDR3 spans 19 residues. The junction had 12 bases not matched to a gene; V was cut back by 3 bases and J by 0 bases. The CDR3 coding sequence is TGTGCCAGCAGTTTCCCCCACCGGGACAGGGGGCAAAGCTCCTACGAGCAGTACTTC. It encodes CASSFPHRDRGQSSYEQYF.

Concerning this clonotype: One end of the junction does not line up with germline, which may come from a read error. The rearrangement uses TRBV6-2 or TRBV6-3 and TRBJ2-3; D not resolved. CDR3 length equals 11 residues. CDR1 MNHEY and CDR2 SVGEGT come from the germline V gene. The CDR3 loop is CGSSPRGSLYF. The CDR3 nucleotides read TGTGGCAGCAGTCCCCGAGGATCACTGTATTTT.

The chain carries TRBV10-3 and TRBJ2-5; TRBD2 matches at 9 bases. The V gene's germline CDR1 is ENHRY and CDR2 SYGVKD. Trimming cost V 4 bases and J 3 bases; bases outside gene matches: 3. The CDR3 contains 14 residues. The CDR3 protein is CAISVLAGKETQYF. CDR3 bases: TGTGCCATCAGTGTGCTAGCGGGAAAAGAGACCCAGTACTTC.

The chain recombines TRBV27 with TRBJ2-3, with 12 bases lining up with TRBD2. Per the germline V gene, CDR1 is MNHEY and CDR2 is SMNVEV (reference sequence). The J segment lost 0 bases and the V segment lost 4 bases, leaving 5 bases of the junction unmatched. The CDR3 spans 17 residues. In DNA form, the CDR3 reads TGTGCCAGCAGTTCCAGGACTAGCGGGACTAGCACAGATACGCAGTATTTT. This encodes CASSSRTSGTSTDTQYF.

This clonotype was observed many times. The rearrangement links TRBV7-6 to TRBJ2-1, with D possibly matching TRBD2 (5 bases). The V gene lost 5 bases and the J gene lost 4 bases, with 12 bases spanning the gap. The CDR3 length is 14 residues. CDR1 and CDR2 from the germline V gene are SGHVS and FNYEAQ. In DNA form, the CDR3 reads TGTGCCAGCAGCCCCCCCGGGATGTACAATGAGCAGTTCTTC. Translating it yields CASSPPGMYNEQFF.

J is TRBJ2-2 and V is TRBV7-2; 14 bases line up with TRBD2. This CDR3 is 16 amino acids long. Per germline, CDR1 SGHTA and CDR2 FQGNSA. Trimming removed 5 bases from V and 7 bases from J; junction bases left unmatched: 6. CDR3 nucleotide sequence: TGTGCCAGCAGCCCGCCGGGACTAGCGGGAGTCGGGGAGCTGTTTTTT. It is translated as CASSPPGLAGVGELFF.

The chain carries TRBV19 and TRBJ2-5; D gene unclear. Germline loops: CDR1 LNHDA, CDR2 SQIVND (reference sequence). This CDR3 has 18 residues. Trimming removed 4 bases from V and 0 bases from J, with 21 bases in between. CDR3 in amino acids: CASSNTGTAVGHQETQYF. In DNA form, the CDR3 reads TGTGCCAGTAGTAATACTGGTACAGCCGTCGGCCACCAAGAGACCCAGTACTTC.

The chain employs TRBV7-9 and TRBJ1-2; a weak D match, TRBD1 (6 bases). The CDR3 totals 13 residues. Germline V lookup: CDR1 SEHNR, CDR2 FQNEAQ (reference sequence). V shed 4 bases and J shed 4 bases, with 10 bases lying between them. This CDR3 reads CASSSEGGYGYTF. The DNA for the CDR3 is TGTGCCAGCAGCTCCGAGGGGGGCTATGGCTACACCTTC.

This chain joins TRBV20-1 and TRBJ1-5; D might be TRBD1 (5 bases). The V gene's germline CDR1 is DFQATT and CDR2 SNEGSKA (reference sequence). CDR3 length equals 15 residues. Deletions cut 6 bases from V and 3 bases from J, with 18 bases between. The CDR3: CSALRGTQNNQPQHF. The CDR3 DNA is TGCAGTGCCCTGCGGGGGACGCAAAACAATCAGCCCCAGCATTTT.